This TCR beta chain was obtained from a study of T-cell reconstitution after alpha-beta-depleted transplantation in children. Unique molecular identifiers tagged the TCRbeta library. Each CDR3 protein is one row after TCRdb ran MiXCR on the PCR reads. The table shows about 610,000 distinct CDR3 sequences, with roughly 10% occurring only once. V lost 2 bases to trimming and J lost 6 bases; unmatched junction nucleotides: 3. Germline assignment: CDR1 SGHTA and CDR2 FQGNSA. The CDR3 sequence is 15 residues long. This clonotype was seen at least ten times. The receptor was isolated from a human donor who donated a stem cell graft to a child with acute myeloid leukemia. This specimen consisted of PBMCs from the stem cell graft donor, obtained from the stem cell graft. The V call is TRBV7-2, the J call TRBJ2-5; 13 bases agree with TRBD2. CDR3 DNA: TGTGCCAGCAGCTTACGGACTAGCGGGAGCAAGACCCAGTACTTC. Translation: CASSLRTSGSKTQYF.